One and the same sample provided the 30 T cell receptor beta chains below, sequenced in a study of regulatory T cells in long-lasting Graves disease. Time point reported: newly diagnosed GD, antithyroid drugs for less than 3 months. After RNA was extracted from PBMCs, the TCR library was made from it. Libraries of TCR beta came from iRepertoire HTBI primers plus Arm-PCR of CDR3 regions. TCRdb processed the multiplex PCR reads anew with MiXCR; each CDR3 protein has one entry. The data contain 350,000 to 500,000 distinct CDR3 sequences, 14% of them singletons. This sample was also put to use in a study of T cells in Graves' hyperthyroidism and ophthalmopathy.

Sequences were derived from peripheral blood mononuclear cells (PBMCs), sampled at new diagnosis, from a patient treated with antithyroid drugs. These receptors all come from a woman in her fifties or sixties with Graves disease.

The chain couples TRBV5-1 to TRBJ2-2; 7 bases align to TRBD2. Per the germline V gene, CDR1 is SGHRS and CDR2 is YFSETQ. The CDR3 runs to 17 residues. Trimming took 0 bases from V and 4 from J; bases not matched to a gene: 9. The CDR3 DNA is TGCGCCAGCAGCTTGGATTCTAGCGGTTGGGGCACCGGGGAGCTGTTTTTT. This codes for CASSLDSSGWGTGELFF.

This clonotype is a singleton in its sample. A read error may produce the germline difference seen at one junction end. V usage is TRBV13 and J usage is TRBJ2-7; D might be TRBD1 (6 bases). Germline V gives CDR1 PRHDT, CDR2 FYEKMQ (reference sequence). CDR3 length: 15 residues. As DNA, the CDR3 is TGCGCCAGCAGCTTGGGGAGACAGGCTGTCTACGAGCAGTACTTC. It is translated as CASSLGRQAVYEQYF.

This clonotype came up a few times. The chain combines TRBV28 with TRBJ2-7; the match to TRBD2 covers 8 bases. The CDR3 runs to 15 residues. The germline V gene has CDR1 MDHEN and CDR2 SYDVKM. With 9 bases clipped from V and 3 bases from J, the junction kept 13 bases outside the gene matches. CDR3 DNA sequence: TGTGCCAGTACCGGGCCGGGACTAGTGGACTACGAGCAGTACTTC. This translates into CASTGPGLVDYEQYF.

Ten or more counts support this clonotype. The rearrangement uses TRBV3-1 and TRBJ2-7, with D possibly being TRBD1 or TRBD2 (6 bases each). This CDR3 is 14 amino acids long. Germline values: CDR1 LGHDT, CDR2 YNNKEL (reference sequence). Deletions cut 4 bases from V and 6 bases from J, with 16 bases between. Here the CDR3 DNA reads TGTGCCAGCAGCCGGGACGGGGGCCACGCCGAGCAGTACTTC. Its translation: CASSRDGGHAEQYF.

The rearrangement links TRBV7-9 to TRBJ1-3; no reliable D call. The CDR3 loop spans 13 amino acids. Germline lookup yields CDR1 SEHNR and CDR2 FQNEAQ (reference sequence). Trimming took off 4 bases at V and 8 bases at J, with 12 bases between the two ends. CDR3 residues: CASSSNLWDTIYF. DNA for the CDR3: TGTGCCAGCAGCTCAAACCTTTGGGACACCATATATTTT.

This clonotype appeared a few times. The chain combines TRBV19 with TRBJ1-5; D uncertain. Trimming took 1 base from V and 6 from J, leaving 10 bases between them. The CDR3 length is 14 residues. Germline V gene data show CDR1 as LNHDA and CDR2 as SQIVND (reference sequence). The CDR3 loop is CASSIGAGTQPQHF. The CDR3, as DNA: TGTGCCAGTAGTATAGGGGCAGGAACTCAGCCCCAGCATTTT.

This clonotype was recorded many times. The junction departs from germline at one end; a sequencing error may be responsible. The chain recombines TRBV3-1 with TRBJ2-3, with 7 positions matching TRBD2. Looked up from germline, CDR1 is LGHDT and CDR2 is YNNKEL (reference sequence). This CDR3 is 11 amino acids long. CDR3 DNA sequence: TGTGCCAGCAGCGCAGGGACTACGGAGTATTTT. This gives the protein CASSAGTTEYF.

This clonotype was recorded at least ten times. The chain is built from TRBV2 and TRBJ1-1, with D possibly being TRBD1 (5 bases). The CDR3 consists of 13 residues. Germline V gene data show CDR1 as SNHLY and CDR2 as FYNNEI. V was clipped by 7 bases and J by 3 bases, with 12 bases between them. CDR3 region: CASIQTDYTEAFF. Here the CDR3 DNA reads TGTGCCAGCATTCAGACAGACTACACTGAAGCTTTCTTT.

This clonotype came up many times. The chain uses TRBV3-1 and TRBJ2-7; TRBD1 might be the D (5 bases). The V gene's germline CDR1 is LGHDT and CDR2 YNNKEL (reference sequence). CDR3 length: 14 residues. V was shortened by 2 bases and J by 1 base, with 9 bases between the two germline ends. The CDR3 nucleotides are TGTGCCAGCAGCCAAAGAAGGGGATCCTACGAGCAGTACTTC. This sequence encodes CASSQRRGSYEQYF.

This clonotype occurred many times. The chain recombines TRBV20-1 with TRBJ2-7; D remains ambiguous. The V and J ends lost 5 bases and 2 bases respectively, with 10 bases between them. The germline gives CDR1 DFQATT, CDR2 SNEGSKA (reference sequence). CDR3 length: 12 residues. This CDR3 reads CSAAQDPYEQYF. The DNA for the CDR3 is TGCAGTGCTGCTCAGGATCCCTACGAGCAGTACTTC.

This clonotype was seen only a few times. One end of the junction varies from germline; a read error may be responsible. The rearrangement links TRBV5-1 to TRBJ2-1, with 7 bases fitting TRBD2. CDR1 SGHRS and CDR2 YFSETQ come from the germline V gene. The CDR3 has 19 residues. CDR3: CAGRFRASGLASSYNEQFF. The CDR3 DNA is TGCGCCGGCAGGTTCAGGGCTAGCGGACTCGCTAGCTCCTACAATGAGCAGTTCTTC.

This clonotype was counted ten times or more. This chain uses TRBV3-1 with TRBJ1-5; D uncertain. Trimming stripped 1 base from V and 1 base from J, with 8 bases between. Germline V gives CDR1 LGHDT, CDR2 YNNKEL (reference sequence). CDR3 length: 15 amino acids. CDR3 amino acids: CASSQGFTSNQPQHF. The CDR3 DNA sequence: TGTGCCAGCAGCCAAGGGTTTACGAGCAATCAGCCCCAGCATTTT.

The V and J genes are TRBV6-2 or TRBV6-3 and TRBJ2-7; D unclear. Between the trimmed V and J ends, which lost 4 bases and 6 bases, there was a span of 13 bases. The CDR3 contains 13 residues. Germline CDR1 and CDR2: MNHEY and SVGEGT. The CDR3 reads CASSSPPRGEQYF. DNA of the CDR3: TGTGCCAGCAGTTCCCCGCCGCGTGGCGAGCAGTACTTC.

The V call is TRBV20-1, the J call TRBJ2-1; the D is unclear. CDR1 is DFQATT, CDR2 SNEGSKA, per germline (reference sequence). CDR3 length equals 14 residues. Deletions cut 3 bases from V and 4 bases from J, with 13 bases between. This chain's CDR3 is CSASAETHYNEQFF. The CDR3 DNA reads TGCAGTGCTAGCGCGGAGACTCATTACAATGAGCAGTTCTTC.

This clonotype was found many times. J is TRBJ2-1 and V is TRBV11-3; possibly TRBD1 or TRBD2 for D (5 bases each). Germline V gene lookup returns CDR1 SGHNT and CDR2 YENEEA. V was shortened by 4 bases and J by 0 bases, with 10 bases between the two germline ends. This CDR3 spans 15 amino acids. The CDR3 reads CASSSGPSSYNEQFF. The CDR3 DNA follows: TGTGCCAGCAGCTCGGGACCGAGCTCCTACAATGAGCAGTTCTTC.

This clonotype has only a few counts. This chain connects TRBV7-3 to TRBJ2-2; tentative D call: TRBD2 (5 bases). V lost 5 bases to trimming and J lost 4 bases, with 11 bases between them. The CDR3 spans 14 residues. Germline-derived CDR1 and CDR2 are SGHTA and FQGTGA. The CDR3 DNA sequence: TGTGCCAGCAGCCCGGTCGGAGGCACCGGGGAGCTGTTTTTT. It translates to CASSPVGGTGELFF.

Ten or more counts support this clonotype. V is TRBV7-8 and J is TRBJ2-3; 8 bases are shared with TRBD2. The CDR3 loop spans 17 amino acids. With 5 bases clipped from V and 0 bases from J, the junction kept 10 bases outside the gene matches. The V gene's germline CDR1 is SGHVS and CDR2 FQNEAQ. The CDR3 protein is CASSPTRASGSTDTQYF. The CDR3 DNA reads as TGTGCCAGCAGCCCCACGAGGGCTAGCGGGAGCACAGATACGCAGTATTTT.

Many counts were recorded for this clonotype. The chain recombines TRBV6-9 with TRBJ2-2; D gene ambiguous. V was cut by 3 bases and J by 6 bases, with 8 bases left in between. The CDR3 extends over 13 amino acids. Germline CDR1 MNHGY, CDR2 SVAAGI. The CDR3 region is CASSYLGSGELFF. Here the CDR3 DNA reads TGTGCCAGCAGTTACTTGGGTTCCGGGGAGCTGTTTTTT.

The chain is built from TRBV7-9 and TRBJ2-2; TRBD1 aligns across 9 bases. CDR3 length equals 17 residues. V dropped 5 bases and J dropped 2; count of bases not matched to a gene: 9. Looked up from germline, CDR1 is SEHNR and CDR2 is FQNEAQ (reference sequence). The CDR3 loop reads CASSPSTGGVNTGELFF. CDR3 bases: TGTGCCAGCAGCCCATCAACAGGGGGCGTAAACACCGGGGAGCTGTTTTTT.

The chain combines TRBV9 with TRBJ2-2; either TRBD1 or TRBD2 may fit D (5 bases each). Germline CDR1 SGDLS, CDR2 YYNGEE. V lost 0 bases, J lost 5 bases, and 8 bases lay in between. The CDR3 has 14 amino acids. CDR3 coding DNA: TGTGCCAGCAGCGTAGGGGGACCTACCGGGGAGCTGTTTTTT. Protein sequence: CASSVGGPTGELFF.

This clonotype came up a few times. The gene calls are TRBV25-1 and TRBJ2-7; 7 nucleotides line up with TRBD2. CDR3 size: 13 residues. Germline assignment: CDR1 MGHDK and CDR2 SYGVNS. The ends lost 3 bases at V and 3 bases at J; junction bases unmatched: 2. The CDR3 spells CASSDWTSYEQYF. CDR3 in DNA: TGTGCCAGCAGTGATTGGACTAGCTACGAGCAGTACTTC.

This clonotype came up a few times. The gene calls are TRBV7-2 and TRBJ1-5, with 7 nucleotides matching TRBD1. The germline CDR1 and CDR2 sequences are SGHTA and FQGNSA. Germline trimming cut 4 bases from V and 4 bases from J; bases unmatched to any gene: 4. The CDR3 extends over 14 amino acids. The CDR3 reads CASSSTGKNQPQHF. In nucleotides, the CDR3 is TGTGCCAGCAGCTCGACAGGGAAAAATCAGCCCCAGCATTTT.

This clonotype has ten or more counts. This chain joins TRBV20-1 and TRBJ2-7; 11 nucleotides line up with TRBD2. V lost 8 bases, J lost 5 bases, and 8 bases stayed unmatched. Germline-derived CDR1 and CDR2 are DFQATT and SNEGSKA (reference sequence). The CDR3 is 13 amino acids. The CDR3 is CSIQVAGGHEQYF. As DNA, the CDR3 is TGCAGTATCCAAGTAGCGGGAGGGCACGAGCAGTACTTC.

This clonotype was seen ten or more times. The V gene is TRBV12-3 or TRBV12-4, the J gene TRBJ2-2; 12 bases map to TRBD2. This CDR3 contains 23 residues. J lost 3 bases, V lost 8 bases, and 28 bases had no gene match. The CDR3 DNA reads as TGTGCCAGCTATTCACACTTAGGGGGGACTAGCGGGCGGTTCAGCGAGGACACCGGGGAGCTGTTTTTT. Translated, it gives CASYSHLGGTSGRFSEDTGELFF.

The CDR3 reads CASSQEWQGETQYF. CDR3 DNA sequence: TGCGCCAGCAGCCAAGAATGGCAGGGGGAGACCCAGTACTTC. V usage is TRBV4-1 and J usage is TRBJ2-5, with D possibly matching TRBD1 (6 bases). CDR1 and CDR2 (germline): MGHRA, YSYEKL. Trimming cost V 0 bases and J 5 bases, with 10 bases left between them. This CDR3 region has 14 residues.

This clonotype has a count of ten or more. The V call is TRBV5-1, the J call TRBJ2-1; 14 bases align to TRBD2. V gave up 3 bases and J gave up 9 bases; unmatched junction bases: 5. Germline loops: CDR1 SGHRS, CDR2 YFSETQ. The CDR3 loop spans 15 amino acids. This CDR3 reads CASSSGTSGSGEQFF. CDR3 sequence (DNA): TGCGCCAGCAGCTCCGGGACTAGCGGGAGTGGTGAGCAGTTCTTC.

There are many counts of this clonotype. The V call is TRBV28, the J call TRBJ2-2; D tentatively reads TRBD1 or TRBD2 (6 bases each). This CDR3 region has 16 residues. CDR1 and CDR2 from the germline V gene are MDHEN and SYDVKM. V was shortened by 4 bases and J by 6 bases, with 18 bases between the two germline ends. The CDR3 bases are TGTGCCAGCAGTTCTGGGGGGCGCGATCGTTCCGGGGAGCTGTTTTTT. It translates to CASSSGGRDRSGELFF.

Points on this clonotype: A single base separates this from a much larger clone, so it may be a read error. Because the CDR3 is missing its conserved closing phenylalanine or tryptophan, this is likely a read error. The chain joins TRBV12-3 or TRBV12-4 to TRBJ2-3; TRBD1 matches 9 bases. The ends lost 3 bases at V and 3 bases at J; junction bases unmatched: 10. The CDR3 extends over 17 amino acids. This CDR3 reads CASSFALGDRATDTQYL. CDR3 bases: TGTGCCAGCAGTTTCGCCCTCGGGGACAGGGCTACAGATACGCAGTATCTT.

This clonotype was seen many times. The chain couples TRBV18 to TRBJ2-3; 8 bases are a match to TRBD1. The CDR3 spans 15 residues. Germline V gene lookup returns CDR1 KGHSH and CDR2 LQKENI. J lost 6 bases, V lost 1 base, and 6 bases had no gene match. The CDR3 DNA sequence: TGTGCCAGCTCACCACTGGACAGGGTAGGGGATACGCAGTATTTT. Encoded protein: CASSPLDRVGDTQYF.

This clonotype has only a few counts. The chain links TRBV30 to TRBJ2-1; a weak D match, TRBD2 (6 bases). Germline V gene lookup returns CDR1 GTSNPN and CDR2 SVGIG (reference sequence). The CDR3 sequence is 13 residues long. With 3 bases removed from V and 10 bases from J, the gap between germline ends came to 16 bases. The CDR3 DNA reads as TGTGCCTGGAGCCCCGGAGGGCCGGCCGAGCAGTTCTTC. This codes for CAWSPGGPAEQFF.